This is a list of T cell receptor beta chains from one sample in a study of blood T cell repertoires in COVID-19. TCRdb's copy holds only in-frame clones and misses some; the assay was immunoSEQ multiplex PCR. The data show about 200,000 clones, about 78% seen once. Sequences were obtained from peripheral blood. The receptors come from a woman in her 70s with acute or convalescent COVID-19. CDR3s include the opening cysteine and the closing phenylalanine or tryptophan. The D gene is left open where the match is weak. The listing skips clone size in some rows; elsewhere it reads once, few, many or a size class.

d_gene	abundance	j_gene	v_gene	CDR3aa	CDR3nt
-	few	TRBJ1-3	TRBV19	CASRTSLGNTIYF	TGTGCCAGTAGGACTTCGCTCGGAAACACCATATATTTT
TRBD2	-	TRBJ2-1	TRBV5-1	CASSFIAGSYNEQFF	TGCGCCAGCAGCTTCATAGCGGGATCCTACAATGAGCAGTTCTTC
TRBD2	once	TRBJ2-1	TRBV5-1	CASSWEGPNNEQFF	TGCGCCAGCAGCTGGGAGGGCCCAAACAATGAGCAGTTCTTC
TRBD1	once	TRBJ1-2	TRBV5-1	CASSPGQGDGYTF	TGCGCCAGCAGCCCGGGACAGGGAGATGGCTACACCTTC
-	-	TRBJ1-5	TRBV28	CASQRVLSNQPQHF	TGTGCCAGCCAGAGGGTTTTGAGCAATCAGCCCCAGCATTTT
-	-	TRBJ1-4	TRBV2	CASSVTTTTNEKLFF	TGTGCCAGCAGTGTTACAACAACAACTAATGAAAAACTGTTTTTT
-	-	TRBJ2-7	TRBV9	CASSVADAGWSYEQYF	TGTGCCAGCAGCGTAGCCGACGCGGGATGGTCCTACGAGCAGTACTTC
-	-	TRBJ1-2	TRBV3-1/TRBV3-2	CASSQSRGAGYGYTF	TGTGCCAGCAGCCAATCGCGGGGGGCGGGCTATGGCTACACCTTC
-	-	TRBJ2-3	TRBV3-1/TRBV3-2	CASSEHGQTGTDTQYF	TGTGCCAGCAGCGAACACGGACAGACTGGCACAGATACGCAGTATTTT
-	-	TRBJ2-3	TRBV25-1	CASVPAGVDTQYF	TGTGCCAGCGTGCCGGCAGGGGTAGATACGCAGTATTTT
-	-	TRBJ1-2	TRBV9	CASSVSPDSSNYGYTF	TGTGCCAGCAGCGTATCCCCGGACAGTTCTAACTATGGCTACACCTTC
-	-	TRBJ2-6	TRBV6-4	CASNFWREPSGANVLTF	TGTGCCAGCAACTTCTGGAGGGAACCCTCTGGGGCCAACGTCCTGACTTTC
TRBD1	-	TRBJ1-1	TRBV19	CASSILIGTGGFGAFF	TGTGCCAGTAGTATCCTAATAGGGACAGGGGGCTTCGGAGCTTTCTTT
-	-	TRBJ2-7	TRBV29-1	CSAQRGRESYEQYF	TGCAGCGCCCAAAGGGGCAGGGAATCTTACGAGCAGTACTTC
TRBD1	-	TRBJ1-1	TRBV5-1	CASSPVGTGSMNTEAFF	TGCGCCAGCAGCCCCGTTGGGACAGGGAGCATGAACACTGAAGCTTTCTTT
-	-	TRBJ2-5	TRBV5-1	CASSLRQGGETQYF	TGCGCCAGCAGCTTGCGTCAGGGTGGGGAGACCCAGTACTTC
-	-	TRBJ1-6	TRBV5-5	CASSGRGDPYNSPLHF	TGTGCCAGCAGCGGACGGGGGGATCCCTATAATTCACCCCTCCACTTT
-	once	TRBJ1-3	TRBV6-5	CASIRQESTGNTIYF	TGTGCCAGCATTAGACAGGAAAGCACTGGAAACACCATATATTTT
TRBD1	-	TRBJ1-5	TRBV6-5	CASRDREDQPQHF	TGTGCCAGCAGGGACAGGGAGGATCAGCCCCAGCATTTT
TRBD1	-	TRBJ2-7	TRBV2	CASSAGTDLPYEQYF	TGTGCCAGCAGTGCTGGGACAGATCTCCCCTACGAGCAGTACTTC
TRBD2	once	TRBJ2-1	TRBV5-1	CASSISGLAGGTRGFF	TGCGCCAGCAGTATAAGCGGGCTAGCGGGAGGTACCCGGGGGTTCTTC
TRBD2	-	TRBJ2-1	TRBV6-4	CASSIGSGSAGEQFF	TGTGCCAGCAGCATAGGTAGCGGGAGTGCGGGTGAGCAGTTCTTC
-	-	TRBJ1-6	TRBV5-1	CASSLEGVSSSYNSPLHF	TGCGCCAGCAGCTTGGAAGGGGTATCAAGCTCCTATAATTCACCCCTCCACTTT
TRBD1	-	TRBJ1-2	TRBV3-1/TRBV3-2	CASSQGQGDGYTF	TGTGCCAGCAGCCAAGGACAGGGGGATGGCTACACCTTC
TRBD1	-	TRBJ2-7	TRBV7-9	CASRRDRGDEQYF	TGTGCCAGCAGAAGGGACAGGGGAGACGAGCAGTACTTC
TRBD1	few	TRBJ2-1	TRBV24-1	CATSDLKGQGLRQFF	TGTGCCACCAGTGATTTAAAGGGACAGGGCCTTAGGCAGTTCTTC
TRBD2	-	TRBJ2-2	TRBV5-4	CASSSGLAFLSGELFF	TGTGCCAGCAGTTCGGGACTAGCGTTCTTGTCCGGGGAGCTGTTTTTT
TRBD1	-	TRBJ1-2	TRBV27	CASGRAGGFGYTF	TGTGCCAGCGGGCGGGCAGGGGGGTTTGGCTACACCTTC
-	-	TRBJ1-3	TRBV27	CASREGGRGNTIYF	TGTGCCAGCAGAGAGGGTGGCCGCGGAAACACCATATATTTT
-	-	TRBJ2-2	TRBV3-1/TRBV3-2	CASSQREHTGELFF	TGTGCCAGCAGCCAAAGGGAGCACACCGGGGAGCTGTTTTTT
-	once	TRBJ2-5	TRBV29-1	CSVVVIPETQYF	TGCAGCGTTGTTGTTATCCCGGAGACCCAGTACTTC
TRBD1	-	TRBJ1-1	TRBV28	CASSFHTGETFRDTEAFF	TGTGCCAGCAGTTTCCACACAGGGGAAACCTTCAGGGACACTGAAGCTTTCTTT
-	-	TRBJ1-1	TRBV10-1	CASSEALRPNTEAFF	TGCGCCAGCAGTGAGGCCCTCAGGCCGAACACTGAAGCTTTCTTT
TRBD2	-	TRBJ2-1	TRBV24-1	CATSDRLAGVYKNEQFF	TGTGCCACCAGTGATCGGCTAGCGGGAGTTTATAAGAATGAGCAGTTCTTC
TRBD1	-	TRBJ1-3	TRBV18	CASSPHPGQGFSGNTIYF	TGTGCCAGCTCACCACATCCGGGACAGGGGTTTTCTGGAAACACCATATATTTT
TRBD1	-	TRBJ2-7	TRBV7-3	CASSPTGGNTYEQYF	TGTGCCAGCAGCCCGACAGGGGGCAATACGTACGAGCAGTACTTC
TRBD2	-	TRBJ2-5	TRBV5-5	CASSLAVTGGVQGTQYF	TGTGCCAGCAGCTTGGCCGTTACGGGAGGTGTTCAAGGGACCCAGTACTTC
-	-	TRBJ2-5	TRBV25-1	CASSDDQETQYF	TGTGCCAGCAGTGACGACCAAGAGACCCAGTACTTC
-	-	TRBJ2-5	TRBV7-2	CASSLGIALQETQYF	TGTGCCAGCAGCTTAGGCATAGCGCTTCAAGAGACCCAGTACTTC
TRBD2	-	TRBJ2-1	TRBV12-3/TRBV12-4	CASSPSGRGEQFF	TGTGCCAGCAGCCCTAGCGGGAGGGGTGAGCAGTTCTTC
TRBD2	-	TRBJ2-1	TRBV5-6	CASSLDSAGAYNEQFF	TGTGCCAGCAGCTTGGATTCAGCGGGAGCGTACAATGAGCAGTTCTTC
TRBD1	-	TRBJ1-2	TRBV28	CASSPGTGNNYGYTF	TGTGCCAGCAGTCCCGGGACAGGGAATAACTATGGCTACACCTTC
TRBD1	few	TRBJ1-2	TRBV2	CASSSEGANGYTF	TGTGCCAGCAGTTCCGAGGGGGCAAATGGCTACACCTTC
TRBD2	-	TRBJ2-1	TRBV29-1	CSVSTPGLAIYEQFF	TGCAGCGTGTCTACCCCGGGACTAGCGATTTATGAGCAGTTCTTC
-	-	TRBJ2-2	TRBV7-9	CASSFGGTGELFF	TGTGCCAGCAGCTTCGGGGGCACCGGGGAGCTGTTTTTT
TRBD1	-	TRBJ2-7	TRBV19	CASSIRDRDTKQYF	TGTGCCAGTAGTATCCGGGACAGGGATACGAAGCAGTACTTC
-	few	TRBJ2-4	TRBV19	CASSRTDEGDIQYF	TGTGCCAGTAGCCGGACAGACGAGGGTGACATTCAGTACTTC
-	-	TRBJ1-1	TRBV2	CASSGEANTEAFF	TGTGCCAGCAGCGGAGAGGCCAACACTGAAGCTTTCTTT
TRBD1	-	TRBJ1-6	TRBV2	CASSAGQNPSPLHF	TGTGCCAGCAGTGCGGGACAGAACCCTTCACCCCTCCACTTT
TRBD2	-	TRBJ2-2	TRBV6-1	CASSELAGGVGELFF	TGTGCCAGCAGTGAACTAGCGGGAGGGGTCGGGGAGCTGTTTTTT